This record looks at one TCR beta chain sequence and its context. This specimen comes from a study of blood T cell repertoires in COVID-19. At the level of the study: Collection of acute and convalescent COVID-19 samples took place in the United States, Italy and Spain.

This CDR3 comprises 16 residues. Per germline, CDR1 SGHRS and CDR2 YFSETQ. Deletions cut 4 bases from V and 4 bases from J, with 21 bases between. Profiled with immunoSEQ multiplex PCR; TCRdb holds only in-frame clones, not every one. The sample holds around 81,000 clones, more than 75% seen once. The chain joins TRBV5-1 to TRBJ2-7; possibly TRBD2 for D (6 bases). The sequencing input was peripheral blood. The receptor comes from a woman aged 55-70 years with acute or convalescent COVID-19. Here the CDR3 reads CASSRASRREVYEQYF. CDR3 sequence (DNA): TGCGCCAGCAGCAGGGCCTCTCGCAGGGAGGTGTACGAGCAGTACTTC. Variable domain in full (rest from reference TRBV5-1 and TRBJ2-7): KAGVTQTPRYLIKTRGQQVTLSCSPISGHRSVSWYQQTPGQGLQFLFEYFSETQRNKGNFPGRFSGRQFSNSRSEMNVSTLELGDSALYLCASSRASRREVYEQYFGPGTRLTVT.